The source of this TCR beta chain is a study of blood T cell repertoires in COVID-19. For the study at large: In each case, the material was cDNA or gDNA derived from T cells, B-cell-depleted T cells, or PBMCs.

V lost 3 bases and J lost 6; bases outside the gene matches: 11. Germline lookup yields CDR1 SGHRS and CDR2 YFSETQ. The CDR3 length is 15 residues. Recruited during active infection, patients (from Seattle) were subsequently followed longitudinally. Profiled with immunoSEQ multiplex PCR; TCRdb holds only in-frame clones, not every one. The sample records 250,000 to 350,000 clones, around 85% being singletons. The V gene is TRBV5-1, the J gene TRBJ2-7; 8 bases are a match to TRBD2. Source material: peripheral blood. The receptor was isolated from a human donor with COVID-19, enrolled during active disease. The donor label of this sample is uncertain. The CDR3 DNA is TGCGCCAGCAGCTACACCGGGACTAGAGGTCTCGAGCAGTACTTC. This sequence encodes CASSYTGTRGLEQYF.